Presented here are 8 T cell receptor beta chains from one specimen sequenced in a study of a mutant IDH1 vaccine in newly diagnosed glioma. Clones were read by immunoSEQ multiplex PCR, and TCRdb kept only the in-frame ones, dropping some. The data hold about 60,000 clones, with 87% observed a single time. The sample's time point: week 23, last vaccination. The content of each vaccine dose was 300 ug of mutant IDH1 20-mer peptide, and topical imiquimod accompanied it. Their cognate antigens are unknown. Sequencing used PBMCs, obtained from a glioma patient whose treatment included an IDH1 peptide vaccine. Every receptor here comes from a man between 35 and 55 years old with glioma.

The gene calls are TRBV2 and TRBJ2-2; D is perhaps TRBD2 (5 bases). CDR1 is SNHLY, CDR2 FYNNEI, per germline. V lost 1 base, J lost 1 base, and 13 bases lay in between. The length of the CDR3 is 17 residues. CDR3 nucleotides: TGTGCCAGCAGTGAAGGTTGGAGAGGGCGGAACACCGGGGAGCTGTTTTTT. Translated: CASSEGWRGRNTGELFF.

The chain employs TRBV2 and TRBJ1-2; TRBD1 might be the D (5 bases). Trimming left V 4 bases short and J 7 bases short, with 7 bases between. CDR3 length equals 11 residues. The germline V gene encodes CDR1 SNHLY and CDR2 FYNNEI. The CDR3 spells CASSVGGGYTF. The CDR3 DNA is TGTGCCAGCAGTGTGGGGGGTGGCTACACCTTC.

The V gene is TRBV2, the J gene TRBJ2-3; 10 positions match TRBD2. This CDR3 spans 17 amino acids. Losses at the gene ends were 1 base for V and 6 bases for J; bases not matched to a gene: 10. Germline values: CDR1 SNHLY, CDR2 FYNNEI. The CDR3 spells CASSEGLAGASVDTQYF. DNA of the CDR3: TGTGCCAGCAGTGAAGGACTAGCGGGCGCCTCTGTCGATACGCAGTATTTT.

The J gene is TRBJ1-3, the V gene TRBV7-2; D is unclear. Trimming removed 3 bases from V and 0 bases from J, with 12 bases in between. The CDR3 is 16 amino acids. Germline V gives CDR1 SGHTA, CDR2 FQGNSA. CDR3 sequence: CASSFLGWGSGNTIYF. The CDR3 nucleotides read TGTGCCAGCAGCTTTCTGGGGTGGGGCTCTGGAAACACCATATATTTT.

This chain connects TRBV11-1 to TRBJ2-4, with 10 bases aligning to TRBD1. Germline V gene lookup returns CDR1 SGHAT and CDR2 FQDESV (reference sequence). V dropped 1 base and J dropped 6; count of bases not matched to a gene: 3. The CDR3 has 15 amino acids. CDR3 sequence: CASSLEGDRGNIQYF. The CDR3 DNA sequence: TGTGCCAGCAGCTTAGAGGGGGACAGGGGAAACATTCAGTACTTC. The entire variable domain, with the rest obtained from reference TRBV11-1 and TRBJ2-4, is as follows: EAEVAQSPRYKITEKSQAVAFWCDPISGHATLYWYRQILGQGPELLVQFQDESVVDDSQLPKDRFSAERLKGVDSTLKIQPAELGDSAMYLCASSLEGDRGNIQYFGAGTRLSVL.

This clone has a single count. V usage is TRBV6-5 and J usage is TRBJ1-2, with D perhaps matching TRBD1 (5 bases). Germline V CDR1 and CDR2: MNHEY, SVGAGI. The V and J ends lost 6 bases and 8 bases respectively, with 16 bases between them. CDR3 length: 13 amino acids. The CDR3 nucleotides read TGTGCCAGCAGCTCTCGGGACCTAGAAGGCTACACCTTC. It codes for CASSSRDLEGYTF.

The chain links TRBV6-1 to TRBJ2-5; D is undetermined. Germline-derived CDR1 and CDR2 are MNHNS and SASEGT. CDR3 length: 12 residues. The ends were cut back, 5 bases at V and 9 bases at J, with 13 bases in the middle. The CDR3 region is CASSPVLRAQYF. The CDR3 DNA reads TGTGCCAGCAGTCCGGTACTCCGGGCCCAGTACTTC.

The chain uses TRBV7-2 and TRBJ1-5, with 8 positions matching TRBD1. This CDR3 comprises 15 residues. Germline assignment: CDR1 SGHTA and CDR2 FQGNSA. Germline trimming cut 4 bases from V and 6 bases from J; bases unmatched to any gene: 8. CDR3 region: CASSSYRGTAQPQHF. The DNA for the CDR3 is TGTGCCAGCAGCTCTTACAGGGGGACCGCTCAGCCCCAGCATTTT.